This T cell receptor beta chain is from a study of T cell responses to AZD1222 COVID-19 vaccine. This table comes from immunoSEQ multiplex PCR, and its TCRdb copy is limited to in-frame clones, with some not included. The sample yields approximately 110,000 clones, around 88% seen once. Deletions cut 6 bases from V and 1 base from J, with 9 bases between. Looked up from germline, CDR1 is MNHNY and CDR2 is SVGAGI (reference sequence). This CDR3 has 13 amino acids. The sequence was collected from an adult who received the AZD1222 COVID-19 vaccine. The chain couples TRBV6-6 to TRBJ1-1; D perhaps matches TRBD1 (6 bases). Sequenced here: peripheral blood, sampled 28 days after the second AZD1222 dose. DNA for the CDR3: TGTGCCAGCAGCACGACAGGGAACACTGAAGCTTTCTTT. Translated, it gives CASSTTGNTEAFF.